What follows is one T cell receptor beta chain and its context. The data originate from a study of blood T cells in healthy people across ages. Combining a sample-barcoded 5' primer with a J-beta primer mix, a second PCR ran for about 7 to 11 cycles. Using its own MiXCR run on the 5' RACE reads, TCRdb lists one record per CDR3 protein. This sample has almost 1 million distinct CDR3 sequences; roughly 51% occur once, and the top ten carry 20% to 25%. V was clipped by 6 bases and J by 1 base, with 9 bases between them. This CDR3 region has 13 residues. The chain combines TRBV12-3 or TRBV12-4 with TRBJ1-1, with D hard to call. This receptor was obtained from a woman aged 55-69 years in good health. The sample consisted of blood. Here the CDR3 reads CASRRAPNTEAFF. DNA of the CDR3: TGTGCCAGCAGGAGGGCGCCGAACACTGAAGCTTTCTTT.